This T cell receptor (beta chain) emerged from a study of graft-versus-host responses after intestinal transplantation. A remark on this clone: Its matching antigen is unknown.

Germline V CDR1 and CDR2: MNHEY, SVGAGI. This CDR3 is 10 amino acids long. V lost 5 bases and J 7 bases, leaving 6 bases between the germline ends. Here immunoSEQ multiplex PCR was the method, and the copy in TCRdb shows in-frame clones only, minus some. Of 100,000 to 120,000 clones listed, around 93% are singletons. The chain combines TRBV6-5 with TRBJ2-7; D remains unclear. The TCR comes from a human donor who received an intestinal transplant. The input for sequencing was unstimulated CD8+ T cells sorted from spleen or lymph node cells, taken before intestinal transplant. CDR3 in DNA: TGTGCCAGCAGTAATAGGGAGCAGTACTTC. Encoded protein: CASSNREQYF.